A single sample gave rise to the 5 T cell receptor beta chains below, sequenced in a study of T cell changes during pregnancy in multiple sclerosis. TCRdb's copy holds only in-frame clones and misses some; the assay was immunoSEQ multiplex PCR. The sample yields some 30,000 clones, 80% to 90% seen once. The sample in question was CD8+ T cells from peripheral blood mononuclear cells, obtained in the second trimester of pregnancy. The origin of the receptors is a female donor with multiple sclerosis, enrolled in a pregnancy study.

The chain is built from TRBV4-3 and TRBJ1-1, with D uncertain. CDR1 and CDR2 (germline): LGHNA, YSLEER. This CDR3 has 14 residues. The V end lost 1 base, the J end lost 5 bases, and 11 bases lay between the germline ends. This CDR3 is CASSQGIGETEAFF. CDR3 sequence (DNA): TGCGCCAGCAGCCAAGGGATCGGGGAAACTGAAGCTTTCTTT.

A single count supports this clone. This chain uses TRBV7-9 with TRBJ2-7; possible D gene TRBD1, 6 bases. The CDR3 runs to 14 residues. Germline V gene data show CDR1 as SEHNR and CDR2 as FQNEAQ (reference sequence). Trimming removed 7 bases at V and 3 bases at J, with 16 bases between. CDR3: CASNYSPGDYEQYF. CDR3 coding DNA: TGTGCCAGCAACTACTCCCCAGGGGACTACGAGCAGTACTTC. Filled out from reference TRBV7-9 and TRBJ2-7, the complete variable domain reads DTGVSQNPRHKITKRGQNVTFRCDPISEHNRLYWYRQTLGQGPEFLTYFQNEAQLEKSRLLSDRFSAERPKGSFSTLEIQRTEQGDSAMYLCASNYSPGDYEQYFGPGTRLTVT.

The chain carries TRBV11-2 and TRBJ2-3, with TRBD2 identical over 14 bases. Germline-derived CDR1 and CDR2 are SGHAT and FQNNGV. This CDR3 has 15 residues. J gave up 5 bases and V 5 bases, and 3 bases lay outside the gene matches. The CDR3 bases are TGTGCCAGCAGCCCGGGGACTAGCGGGGGAGATACGCAGTATTTT. Protein: CASSPGTSGGDTQYF.

The genes are TRBV19 and TRBJ1-5; tentative D call: TRBD1 (6 bases). V lost 3 bases, J lost 1 base, and 10 bases lay in between. The V gene's germline CDR1 is LNHDA and CDR2 SQIVND (reference sequence). This CDR3 contains 15 residues. CDR3 DNA sequence: TGTGCCAGTAGTATCATGCAGGGGAGCAATCAGCCCCAGCATTTT. Amino acids: CASSIMQGSNQPQHF.

V and J are TRBV7-8 and TRBJ1-3; D gene uncertain. Trimming removed 2 bases at V and 2 bases at J, with 4 bases between. Germline-derived CDR1 and CDR2 are SGHVS and FQNEAQ. This CDR3 comprises 13 residues. The CDR3 sequence: CASSLTPGNTIYF. Written as DNA, the CDR3 is TGTGCCAGCAGCTTAACACCTGGAAACACCATATATTTT.